This section outlines one T cell receptor beta chain sequence together with its context. The antigen is unknown. Cultured CD4+ T cells had their DNA profiled by the Oncomine TCR Beta short-read assay. MiXCR, run by TCRdb on the PCR reads, gives a single entry per CDR3 protein. This sample has 9,000 to 13,000 distinct CDR3 sequences; 25% to 35% occur once, and the top ten carry less than 10%. The data stem from a study of vaccination and CD4 T cells after COVID-19. Turning to the study itself: Comprising six males and four females, the convalescent participants counted two Hispanic individuals among them. Timing of post-vaccine sample collection was a median about 79 days after dose two, with a range of 14 to 241.

Treatment denoted: roughly ten-day PBMC culture with coronavirus spike peptide pools or control peptides (ViraFEST assay). The ends were cut back, 5 bases at V and 3 bases at J, with 11 bases in the middle. The germline CDR1 and CDR2 sequences are MNHNS and SASEGT. This CDR3 is 14 amino acids long. This sample comprised CD4+ T cells from blood, cultured in vitro, obtained after SARS-CoV-2 vaccination. The source is a human donor who had recovered from COVID-19. The rearrangement joins TRBV6-1 to TRBJ2-4; D gene unclear. In nucleotides, the CDR3 is TGTGCCAGCAGTCTAACCCTAGACAAAAACATTCAGTACTTC. Amino acids: CASSLTLDKNIQYF.